This is a list of T cell receptor beta chains from one sample in a study of blood T cell repertoires in COVID-19. The data were produced by immunoSEQ multiplex PCR, yet TCRdb's version contains in-frame clones alone and is incomplete. In the table there are 71,000 or so clones, 82% of which are singletons. Specimen: peripheral blood. Source of these receptors: a man aged 50-60 years with acute or convalescent COVID-19. Both conserved end residues are part of each CDR3. A D gene is named only where the DNA matches it firmly. Clone size is given for some rows only: seen once, a few or many times, or a class if the clone is expanded.

j_call,v_call,d_call,clone_size,cdr3_aa,cdr3_nt
TRBJ2-5,TRBV6-5,TRBD2,once,CASTLGTSEETQYF,TGTGCCAGCACCCTAGGGACTAGCGAAGAGACCCAGTACTTC
TRBJ2-7,TRBV10-3,NA,NA,CAISESRGGGYEQYF,TGTGCCATCAGTGAGTCGCGCGGTGGCGGCTACGAGCAGTACTTC
TRBJ1-4,TRBV6-6,NA,NA,CASSASGLIYEKLFF,TGTGCCAGCAGCGCCTCGGGACTGATATATGAAAAACTGTTTTTT
TRBJ1-5,TRBV7-9,NA,NA,CASSLGSSGNQPQHF,TGTGCCAGCAGCTTAGGATCTAGCGGGAATCAGCCCCAGCATTTT
TRBJ2-1,TRBV13,TRBD1,NA,CASSWTGGPENEQFF,TGTGCCAGCAGCTGGACAGGGGGGCCAGAAAATGAGCAGTTCTTC
TRBJ2-5,TRBV9,NA,NA,CASSAGGWAATGVQETQYF,TGTGCCAGCAGCGCCGGCGGGTGGGCAGCCACGGGGGTCCAAGAGACCCAGTACTTC
TRBJ2-1,TRBV11-2,TRBD2,NA,CASSLGSSGGREQFF,TGTGCCAGCAGCTTAGGGTCTAGCGGGGGGCGAGAGCAGTTCTTC
TRBJ2-1,TRBV10-1,NA,NA,CASSEVAASSYNEQFF,TGCGCCAGCAGTGAGGTAGCGGCGAGCTCCTACAATGAGCAGTTCTTC
TRBJ2-2,TRBV10-3,TRBD2,NA,CAIEAGGRNTGELFF,TGTGCCATCGAAGCGGGAGGCAGGAACACCGGGGAGCTGTTTTTT
TRBJ1-2,TRBV6-2/TRBV6-3,TRBD1,once,CASSLNRQGDTF,TGTGCCAGCAGTTTAAACCGACAGGGAGACACCTTC
TRBJ1-5,TRBV5-6,NA,NA,CASSLKLQGTLRPQHF,TGTGCCAGCAGCTTGAAGTTGCAGGGGACGTTACGGCCCCAGCATTTT
TRBJ1-2,TRBV6-6,TRBD1,NA,CASSYPDRAYYTF,TGTGCCAGCAGTTACCCCGACAGGGCGTACTACACCTTC
TRBJ1-5,TRBV6-2/TRBV6-3,NA,NA,CASSSTLGGQPQHF,TGTGCCAGCAGTTCCACTCTGGGAGGCCAGCCCCAGCATTTT
TRBJ1-5,TRBV12-3/TRBV12-4,NA,few,CASSLQVRQPQHF,TGTGCCAGCAGTTTACAGGTTCGTCAGCCCCAGCATTTT